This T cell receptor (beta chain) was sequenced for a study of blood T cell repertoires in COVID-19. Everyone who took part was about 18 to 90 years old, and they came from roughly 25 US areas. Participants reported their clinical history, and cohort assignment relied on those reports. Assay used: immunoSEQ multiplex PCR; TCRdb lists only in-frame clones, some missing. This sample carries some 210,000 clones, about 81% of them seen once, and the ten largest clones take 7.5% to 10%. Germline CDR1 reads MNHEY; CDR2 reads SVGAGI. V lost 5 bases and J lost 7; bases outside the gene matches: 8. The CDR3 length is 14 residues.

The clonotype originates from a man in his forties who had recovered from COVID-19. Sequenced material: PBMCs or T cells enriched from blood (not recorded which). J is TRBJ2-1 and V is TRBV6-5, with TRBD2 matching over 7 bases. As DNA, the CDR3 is TGTGCCAGCAGTATAAGCGGGATTAGGAATGAGCAGTTCTTC. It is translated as CASSISGIRNEQFF.